This T cell receptor beta chain comes out of a study of CD8 T cells in ankylosing spondylitis. Study-level results: Some motif variants were previously reported in reactive arthritis synovial fluid and blood.

The V end was cut by 0 bases, the J end by 2 bases, with 13 bases between. Germline-derived CDR1 and CDR2 are SGDLS and YYNGEE. The CDR3 runs to 16 residues. Quantitative molecular-barcoded 5'-RACE generated the TCR beta libraries. TCRdb re-derived calls from the 5' RACE reads in MiXCR, one entry per CDR3 protein. The sample yields about 240,000 distinct CDR3 sequences, roughly 10% seen once. This clonotype was detected ten times or more. Its antigen is not known. The sample taken for sequencing was blood, either unsorted or a sorted T cell fraction (not recorded which). The receptor's source is a male donor with ankylosing spondylitis or in good health (not recorded which). The chain is built from TRBV9 and TRBJ2-3, with D unclear. The CDR3 protein is CASSVGSVLPTDTQYF. As DNA, the CDR3 is TGTGCCAGCAGCGTAGGTTCGGTCCTACCCACAGATACGCAGTATTTT.